The clone carrying this T cell receptor beta chain was seen at least ten times. Its specificity is unknown. Each TCR transcript was tagged with a 10-nucleotide random UMI during 5'RACE. TCRdb redid the calling of the 5' RACE reads with MiXCR, one entry per CDR3 protein. The repertoire holds 25,000 or so distinct CDR3 sequences, with about 13% as singletons. The sample's time point: technical triplicate 1. For the sorted libraries, around 1 million CD4+ or CD8+ T cells were used. The data stem from a study of neurological immune-mediated disorders. The study, taken as a whole, reports: The highest TCR clonal expansion occurred in HTLV-1-associated myelopathy; multiple sclerosis fell below healthy controls. TCR-beta repertoires seemed private in all groups, with no expanded CDR3 amino acid sequences shared.

CDR3 length: 16 amino acids. Germline V CDR1 and CDR2: MDHEN, SYDVKM. Trimming removed 5 bases from V and 4 bases from J; junction bases left unmatched: 10. The sequence was collected from a female donor with HTLV-1-associated myelopathy (HAM/TSP). The rearrangement links TRBV28 to TRBJ1-2, with 10 bases matching TRBD1. Sequenced sample: CD4+ T cells from blood. The CDR3 spells CASSPPQTGGAYGYTF. The CDR3 coding sequence is TGTGCCAGCAGTCCCCCACAGACAGGGGGCGCCTATGGCTACACCTTC.